Listed below are T cell receptor beta chains from one sample, sequenced in a study of T-cell reconstitution after alpha-beta-depleted transplantation in children. TCRdb analysed the PCR reads with MiXCR anew, one entry per CDR3 protein. The sample lists about 610,000 distinct CDR3 sequences; more than 9% were seen once. The sequences come from PBMCs from the stem cell graft donor, collected from the stem cell graft. These receptors were taken from a human donor who donated a stem cell graft to a child with acute myeloid leukemia. Each CDR3 is given with its conserved first and last residue.

v_gene	j_gene	CDR3aa
TRBV29-1	TRBJ1-5	CSVARGDGNQPQHF
TRBV4-3	TRBJ2-4	CASSQEGGSEKNIQYF
TRBV19	TRBJ1-2	CASSLSAGTGYTF
TRBV7-2	TRBJ2-5	CASSFSWRETQYF
TRBV7-8	TRBJ2-6	CASSLVVTGGSGANVLTF
TRBV20-1	TRBJ2-2	CSAEAGGLVGELFF
TRBV30	TRBJ1-4	CAWSYGQGGNEKLFF
TRBV29-1	TRBJ2-1	CSGHSGSYNEQFF
TRBV6-2/TRBV6-3	TRBJ1-1	CASSPIGRGGAEAFF
TRBV6-1	TRBJ2-5	CASTSGRASETQYF
TRBV6-4	TRBJ2-5	CASSAGTSDQETQYF
TRBV20-1	TRBJ2-1	CSAGPWTSNEQFF
TRBV7-9	TRBJ2-7	CASSHPLWRGIYEQYF
TRBV28	TRBJ2-7	CASSLFRYSYEQYF
TRBV6-4	TRBJ2-3	CASSTGHDTDTQYF
TRBV7-2	TRBJ2-7	CASSPGLLHVSGEQYF
TRBV12-3/TRBV12-4	TRBJ1-1	CASGNRGSFTEAFF
TRBV27	TRBJ2-3	CASRDWEGLSTDTQYF
TRBV20-1	TRBJ2-5	CSADPAGGLETQYF
TRBV12-3/TRBV12-4	TRBJ2-7	CASTRAGAVLYEQYF
TRBV18	TRBJ2-7	CASSPSPDGSYEQYF
TRBV11-2	TRBJ2-1	CASSPRGLAGGFTGGDEQFF
TRBV20-1	TRBJ2-7	CSAPGPYEQYF
TRBV5-1	TRBJ1-3	CASRPPGSGNTIYF
TRBV10-3	TRBJ2-3	CAISLAVGTDTQYF
TRBV20-1	TRBJ2-7	CSARISVFRRGEQYF
TRBV5-1	TRBJ2-5	CASNSAGGQETQYF
TRBV7-8	TRBJ2-7	CASSLVMTGGTGEQYF
TRBV20-1	TRBJ2-7	CSARVGGIYEQYF
TRBV9	TRBJ1-1	CASSVGSEAFF
TRBV14	TRBJ2-5	CASSQDLGPQYF
TRBV20-1	TRBJ2-7	CCARGQGAPGIYEQYF
TRBV7-2	TRBJ2-1	CASSSSRVGTSLVF
TRBV5-6	TRBJ2-2	CASSLGLAPNTGELFF
TRBV27	TRBJ2-3	CASSLTLPSTDTQYF
TRBV6-1	TRBJ2-1	CASSRGRGGTYNEQFF
TRBV9	TRBJ2-2	CASSVVPAGGTGELFF
TRBV6-2/TRBV6-3	TRBJ2-3	CASKATGDSDTQYF
TRBV7-9	TRBJ1-5	CASSSGLWPQHF
TRBV11-2	TRBJ2-1	CASSFRPGLEQFF
TRBV19	TRBJ1-5	CASSIVKGSNQPQHF
TRBV7-8	TRBJ2-1	CASSLAGLVRNEQFF
TRBV29-1	TRBJ2-7	CSVAQGQGLYEQYF
TRBV28	TRBJ2-7	CASRFRTSGSFYEQYF
TRBV29-1	TRBJ2-5	CSAGGAWETQYF
TRBV30	TRBJ2-3	CAFRTGRDTQYF
TRBV7-2	TRBJ1-1	CASSPRSAAGGTEAFF
TRBV5-1	TRBJ2-3	CASSSGQGGDTQYF
TRBV20-1	TRBJ2-1	CSAPREGYEQFF
TRBV5-5	TRBJ2-7	CASSLVPSLHEQYF
TRBV4-2	TRBJ2-7	CASSLGQGANYEQYF
TRBV6-2/TRBV6-3	TRBJ2-2	CASSYLTTAGELFF
TRBV27	TRBJ2-7	CASRPNLRGEQYF
TRBV3-1	TRBJ2-5	CASSQERGVLKETQYF
TRBV12-3/TRBV12-4	TRBJ2-1	CASCPYGGKASTNNEQFF
TRBV6-2/TRBV6-3	TRBJ2-3	CASSRLLAGGPDTQYF
TRBV20-1	TRBJ2-7	CSARGRRLRYYEQYF